The 9 T cell receptor beta chains below all came from one sample that was sequenced in a study of monozygotic twins with inflammatory bowel disease. TCRdb reanalyzed the 5' RACE reads, giving one entry per CDR3 protein sequence and no DNA. In total, the table holds some 150,000 distinct CDR3 sequences. Material for sequencing was blood. These TCRs come from a human donor with ulcerative colitis or Crohn's disease, or a healthy co-twin of an affected twin (not recorded which).

The chain couples TRBV5-1 to TRBJ2-3; as DNA is missing, the TRBD2 call by TCRdb cannot be tested. Germline loops: CDR1 SGHRS, CDR2 YFSETQ. The CDR3 is 16 residues long. This CDR3 is CASSQGTSGSADTQYF. The full variable domain, in which reference TRBV5-1 and TRBJ2-3 provide the parts outside the CDR3, is KAGVTQTPRYLIKTRGQQVTLSCSPISGHRSVSWYQQTPGQGLQFLFEYFSETQRNKGNFPGRFSGRQFSNSRSEMNVSTLELGDSALYLCASSQGTSGSADTQYFGPGTRLTVL.

The chain recombines TRBV9 with TRBJ2-3; the D call of TRBD2 rests on TCRdb alone, since no DNA is present to check it. The CDR3 runs 16 residues. Per germline, CDR1 SGDLS and CDR2 YYNGEE. CDR3 region: CASSVNAGGLTDTQYF.

The chain has TRBV5-6 and TRBJ1-4; TCRdb's D call of TRBD1 is untestable without DNA. Germline values: CDR1 SGHDT, CDR2 YYEEEE. CDR3 length: 15 residues. The CDR3: CASSLGDRVGEKLFF.

The chain couples TRBV3-1 to TRBJ1-6. The CDR3 extends over 14 amino acids. Germline values: CDR1 LGHDT, CDR2 YNNKEL (reference sequence). CDR3 in amino acids: CASSQLGYGSPLHF.

This chain connects TRBV20-1 to TRBJ1-1; the D call from TCRdb, TRBD1, cannot be confirmed without DNA. This CDR3 comprises 13 residues. In germline, CDR1 is DFQATT, CDR2 SNEGSKA (reference sequence). The CDR3 loop is CSAAPPGITEAFF.

V is TRBV20-1 and J is TRBJ2-5; TCRdb reports TRBD1, a call that lacks DNA to check it against. There are 14 residues in the CDR3. From germline, CDR1 is DFQATT and CDR2 SNEGSKA (reference sequence). This chain's CDR3 is CSAPTNRGQETQYF.

The gene calls are TRBV20-1 and TRBJ1-2. Germline assignment: CDR1 DFQATT and CDR2 SNEGSKA (reference sequence). The CDR3 is made up of 13 amino acids. The CDR3 protein is CSANGHQNYGYTF.

This chain links TRBV5-1 with TRBJ1-2. CDR1 is SGHRS and CDR2 is YFSETQ in the germline V gene. The CDR3 consists of 13 residues. Here the CDR3 reads CASSQDGYYGYTF.

The chain has TRBV19 and TRBJ1-5. Looked up from germline, CDR1 is LNHDA and CDR2 is SQIVND (reference sequence). The CDR3 spans 13 residues. The CDR3 sequence: CASSIGVGQPQHF.